This TCR beta chain was identified in a study of CD4 T cells in relation to SARS-CoV-2 and coronaviruses. Overall study context: After roughly 11 days of antigen culture, PBMC TCR beta CDR3s were sequenced. Negative control cultures got HIV-1 Nef peptides or no peptide. Crossreactive spike epitopes shared across donors were mapped to their HLA restriction.

Data came from immunoSEQ multiplex PCR; TCRdb stores just in-frame clones and leaves some out. The sample contains 20,000 to 30,000 clones, roughly 80% of which appear only once. As to this clone: Its antigen is currently unknown.

From germline, CDR1 is SGHRS and CDR2 YFSETQ. V gave up 4 bases and J gave up 3 bases, with 11 bases separating them. This CDR3 is 14 amino acids long. CD4+ T cells from unexposed donors were obtained before the COVID-19 pandemic (2011-2018). CD4+ T cells were isolated from the cells after around 11 days of culture. Approximately 1.8 million PBMCs per well were cultured with approximately 10 IU/ml IL-2. The sequenced material came from CD4+ T cells from PBMCs, cultured in vitro. The clonotype originates from a human donor in good health. This chain links TRBV5-1 with TRBJ2-1; possibly TRBD2 for D (6 bases). CDR3 nucleotides: TGCGCCAGCAGCGCGGACTACTTCTACAATGAGCAGTTCTTC. This gives the protein CASSADYFYNEQFF.